This T cell receptor (beta chain) stems from a study of cytomegalovirus exposure and HLA in healthy donors. For the study at large: In an earlier analysis, around 100 million unique TCR beta sequences were found from 150 million to 200 million T cells. Notes on the study in general: CMV serostatus alone was available as immune exposure information. Reportedly, a later analysis found an Asian-associated ancestry cluster had fewer N-insertions than the approximately 700-donor mean.

The PCR had 60 Vbeta and 13 Jbeta primers. Per the study methods: A follow-up analysis tallied 86 million or so unique TCR beta chains, some 11 million shared. This table comes from immunoSEQ multiplex PCR, and its TCRdb copy is limited to in-frame clones, with some not included. V and J calls plus clone size are reproduced from that table; the DNA served to infer D and trimming. This table has approximately 250,000 clones, roughly 84% appearing once. Per germline, CDR1 SQVTM and CDR2 ANQGSEA. There are 15 residues in the CDR3. With V trimmed by 6 bases and J by 6 bases, 9 bases remained unmatched. Details on this clone: The antigen is undetermined.

This clonotype was obtained from a girl aged 2 to 9 in good health and CMV-seronegative. The chain joins TRBV29-1 to TRBJ2-1; 12 bases are a match to TRBD2. Sequenced input: PBMCs. The CDR3 loop is CSVQTSSGRANEQFF. Here the CDR3 DNA reads TGCAGCGTCCAAACCTCTAGCGGGAGGGCCAATGAGCAGTTCTTC.